These T cell receptor beta chains were read from a single sample in a study of beta chain features in type 1 diabetes. Here immunoSEQ multiplex PCR was the method, and the copy in TCRdb shows in-frame clones only, minus some. The sample lists around 690,000 clones, roughly an eighth occurring once. Sequenced sample: naive CD4+ T cells from blood. The receptors were sampled from a man aged 30-40 years with type 1 diabetes. Each CDR3 is given with its conserved first and last residue. A D gene is named only where the DNA matches it firmly. Not every row has a clone size; where given, it reads once, few, many or a size class.

CDR3aa: CAISEYRLEGWTEAFF
CDR3nt: TGTGCCATCAGTGAGTATCGCTTGGAGGGGTGGACTGAAGCTTTCTTT
d_gene: -
v_gene: TRBV10-3
j_gene: TRBJ1-1
abundance: -

CDR3aa: CASSRTGRDEQYF
CDR3nt: TGTGCCAGCAGCAGGACAGGGCGGGACGAGCAGTACTTC
d_gene: TRBD1
v_gene: TRBV5-4
j_gene: TRBJ2-7
abundance: -

CDR3aa: CASSRDSYGYTF
CDR3nt: TGTGCCAGCAGCCGGGACAGCTATGGCTACACCTTC
d_gene: TRBD1
v_gene: TRBV11-2
j_gene: TRBJ1-2
abundance: few

CDR3aa: CASSANRASNYGYTF
CDR3nt: TGTGCCAGCAGCGCCAACAGGGCTTCTAACTATGGCTACACCTTC
d_gene: -
v_gene: TRBV9
j_gene: TRBJ1-2
abundance: few

CDR3aa: CASRPTGGPDTQYF
CDR3nt: TGTGCCAGCAGACCCACAGGAGGGCCAGATACGCAGTATTTT
d_gene: -
v_gene: TRBV6-1
j_gene: TRBJ2-3
abundance: -

CDR3aa: CSVRRGPEGYTF
CDR3nt: TGCAGCGTGCGCAGGGGGCCGGAGGGCTACACCTTC
d_gene: TRBD1
v_gene: TRBV29-1
j_gene: TRBJ1-2
abundance: few

CDR3aa: CAWSMGNGYTF
CDR3nt: TGTGCCTGGAGTATGGGGAACGGCTACACCTTC
d_gene: -
v_gene: TRBV30
j_gene: TRBJ1-2
abundance: -

CDR3aa: CASSPPTGGPFSWANVLTF
CDR3nt: TGTGCCAGCTCACCACCCACCGGGGGCCCCTTTTCGTGGGCCAACGTCCTGACTTTC
d_gene: -
v_gene: TRBV18
j_gene: TRBJ2-6
abundance: few

CDR3aa: CSVGTRNTDTQYF
CDR3nt: TGCAGCGTTGGGACAAGGAACACAGATACGCAGTATTTT
d_gene: -
v_gene: TRBV29-1
j_gene: TRBJ2-3
abundance: -

CDR3aa: CASRQDINQPQHF
CDR3nt: TGTGCCAGCAGACAGGACATTAATCAGCCCCAGCATTTT
d_gene: -
v_gene: TRBV2
j_gene: TRBJ1-5
abundance: few

CDR3aa: CASSYSVSNQPQHF
CDR3nt: TGTGCCAGCAGTTACTCGGTTAGCAATCAGCCCCAGCATTTT
d_gene: -
v_gene: TRBV6-6
j_gene: TRBJ1-5
abundance: few

CDR3aa: CASSLRKGRDEQYF
CDR3nt: TGTGCCAGCAGCCTGCGGAAGGGGCGGGACGAGCAGTACTTC
d_gene: -
v_gene: TRBV4-2
j_gene: TRBJ2-7
abundance: few

CDR3aa: CASSVINSPLHF
CDR3nt: TGTGCCAGCAGCGTGATAAATTCACCCCTCCACTTT
d_gene: -
v_gene: TRBV9
j_gene: TRBJ1-6
abundance: -

CDR3aa: CASSPAGSLNTEAFF
CDR3nt: TGTGCCAGCAGTCCGGCTGGCAGCTTGAACACTGAAGCTTTCTTT
d_gene: -
v_gene: TRBV25-1
j_gene: TRBJ1-1
abundance: few

CDR3aa: CASSLEGNIQYF
CDR3nt: TGCGCCAGCAGCCTAGAGGGAAACATTCAGTACTTC
d_gene: -
v_gene: TRBV5-1
j_gene: TRBJ2-4
abundance: -

CDR3aa: CASSFDNSIEQYF
CDR3nt: TGTGCCAGCAGCTTCGATAACTCGATAGAGCAGTACTTC
d_gene: -
v_gene: TRBV7-2
j_gene: TRBJ2-7
abundance: few

CDR3aa: CASSPLTETQYF
CDR3nt: TGTGCCAGCAGCCCCCTTACTGAGACCCAGTACTTC
d_gene: -
v_gene: TRBV7-9
j_gene: TRBJ2-5
abundance: few

CDR3aa: CASSKPTAGRQPQHF
CDR3nt: TGTGCCAGCAGCAAACCGACGGCAGGGCGACAGCCCCAGCATTTT
d_gene: -
v_gene: TRBV21-1
j_gene: TRBJ1-5
abundance: few

CDR3aa: CASQFRAPEGNTIYF
CDR3nt: TGTGCCAGCCAATTTAGGGCCCCTGAGGGAAACACCATATATTTT
d_gene: -
v_gene: TRBV7-9
j_gene: TRBJ1-3
abundance: few

CDR3aa: CASSLNRGRMAHGYTF
CDR3nt: TGTGCCAGCAGTTTAAACAGGGGAAGGATGGCCCATGGCTACACCTTC
d_gene: TRBD1
v_gene: TRBV28
j_gene: TRBJ1-2
abundance: few

CDR3aa: CASSQAGTLSYEQYF
CDR3nt: TGTGCCAGCAGCCAAGCTGGGACCTTATCCTACGAGCAGTACTTC
d_gene: -
v_gene: TRBV14
j_gene: TRBJ2-7
abundance: -

CDR3aa: CASSLGGQGNEKLFF
CDR3nt: TGTGCCAGCAGCTTAGGGGGACAGGGAAATGAAAAACTGTTTTTT
d_gene: TRBD1
v_gene: TRBV7-2
j_gene: TRBJ1-4
abundance: -

CDR3aa: CASSFGSHANTGELFF
CDR3nt: TGTGCCAGCAGTTTCGGCAGCCACGCGAACACCGGGGAGCTGTTTTTT
d_gene: -
v_gene: TRBV28
j_gene: TRBJ2-2
abundance: few

CDR3aa: CASSLWTADGYTF
CDR3nt: TGTGCCAGCAGCTTATGGACAGCGGATGGCTACACCTTC
d_gene: -
v_gene: TRBV7-2
j_gene: TRBJ1-2
abundance: few

CDR3aa: CASSLMEGHNEQFF
CDR3nt: TGTGCCAGCAGCTTAATGGAGGGGCACAATGAGCAGTTCTTC
d_gene: -
v_gene: TRBV7-2
j_gene: TRBJ2-1
abundance: -

CDR3aa: CASSPRDTGSVTDTQYF
CDR3nt: TGCGCCAGCAGCCCCCGGGACACAGGGTCCGTTACAGATACGCAGTATTTT
d_gene: -
v_gene: TRBV5-1
j_gene: TRBJ2-3
abundance: -

CDR3aa: CASSPRTGYNSPLHF
CDR3nt: TGTGCCAGCAGTCCAAGGACAGGTTATAATTCACCCCTCCACTTT
d_gene: TRBD1
v_gene: TRBV27
j_gene: TRBJ1-6
abundance: -

CDR3aa: CASSKPPRTGDEQYF
CDR3nt: TGTGCCAGCAGCAAGCCACCTAGGACAGGGGACGAGCAGTACTTC
d_gene: TRBD1
v_gene: TRBV5-6
j_gene: TRBJ2-7
abundance: -